The sequence of this T cell receptor beta chain was determined in a study of shared clonotypes between healthy human individuals. For the study at large: Each donor contributed plates that comprised three CD4 naive, three CD4 memory, two CD8 naive and one CD8 memory. Overall study findings and caveats: The study found about 5% of naive CD4 clonotypes shared across several donors. Represented diversity (both genetic and exposure-history) was limited by the small number of donors.

Under the authors' procedure: Filtering differed, since immunoSEQ gave only junction sequences and no quality scores. The assay was immunoSEQ multiplex PCR, and TCRdb's table has in-frame clones only and misses some. That table is the source of V, J and clone size, and D and trimming were worked out from the DNA. The table lists 110,000 or so clones, more than 65% of them singletons. In its sample, this clone was seen many times. Its antigen is still unknown. What was sequenced was memory CD8+ T cells sorted from blood. Subset specified: CD45RO+ cells pooled with CCR7-negative TemRA cells. This receptor was obtained from a young woman in good health.

CDR3 nucleotides: TGTGCCAGCAGCCCGGGGTCCAGCTCCTACGAGCAGTACTTC. Encoded protein: CASSPGSSSYEQYF. This chain connects TRBV27 to TRBJ2-7; tentative D call: TRBD2 (5 bases). This CDR3 contains 14 residues. V was clipped by 6 bases and J by 0 bases, with 12 bases between them. Germline CDR1 reads MNHEY; CDR2 reads SMNVEV (reference sequence).